In its sample, the clone carrying this T cell receptor beta chain was seen a few times. The sample comes from a study of graft-versus-host responses after intestinal transplantation. Irradiated stimulators labeled with violet dye, some 200,000 in number, were plated with some 200,000 CFSE-labeled responders. This CDR3 has 12 residues. The germline gives CDR1 SGHVS, CDR2 FQNEAQ. V lost 1 base to trimming and J lost 7 bases, with 7 bases between them. This table comes from immunoSEQ multiplex PCR, and its TCRdb copy is limited to in-frame clones, with some not included. The sample shows about 7,000 clones, about a third of them seen only once.

The sequencing used alloreactive CD8+ T cells from a mixed lymphocyte reaction culture, collected before transplantation. As to subset: CFSE-low proliferating T cells sorted from approximately 6-day pre-transplant mixed lymphocyte reaction (GvH or HvG direction). This TCR was recovered from a human patient who was an organ donor for intestinal transplantation. The chain carries TRBV7-8 and TRBJ2-5, with unresolved D. The CDR3 DNA reads as TGTGCCAGCAGCTTAGTGTACGGGACCCAGTACTTC. Protein sequence: CASSLVYGTQYF.